Reported below is one TCR beta chain. Its antigen is unknown. Donors were ostensibly healthy at sampling, although undocumented immune exposures were probable. Germline CDR1 is SNHLY and CDR2 is FYNNEI. This CDR3 is 13 amino acids long. Trimming stripped 4 bases from V and 7 bases from J, with 13 bases between. The entry originates in a study of cytomegalovirus exposure and HLA in healthy donors. The PCR ran on 60 Vbeta and 13 Jbeta primers. Only in-frame clones appear in the TCRdb table, and some are missing; sequencing was by immunoSEQ multiplex PCR. The sample consists of 200,000 or so clones, roughly four fifths of them appearing once. Regarding the study as a whole: One variant, a missense change in DCLRE1C, was linked in a later analysis to TCR beta V- and J-gene trimming. Most of the TCR beta V segments (in an earlier analysis) were productive either about 90% or about 30% of the time. The study designated fewer than 200 TCR beta chains cytomegalovirus-associated.

Sequencing input: PBMCs. This chain joins TRBV2 and TRBJ2-5; possible D gene TRBD2, 6 bases. This receptor was obtained from a boy aged 2 to 9 in good health and CMV-seronegative. DNA for the CDR3: TGTGCCAGCAGTGGGGACTCTCCTGGGACCCAGTACTTC. As protein: CASSGDSPGTQYF.